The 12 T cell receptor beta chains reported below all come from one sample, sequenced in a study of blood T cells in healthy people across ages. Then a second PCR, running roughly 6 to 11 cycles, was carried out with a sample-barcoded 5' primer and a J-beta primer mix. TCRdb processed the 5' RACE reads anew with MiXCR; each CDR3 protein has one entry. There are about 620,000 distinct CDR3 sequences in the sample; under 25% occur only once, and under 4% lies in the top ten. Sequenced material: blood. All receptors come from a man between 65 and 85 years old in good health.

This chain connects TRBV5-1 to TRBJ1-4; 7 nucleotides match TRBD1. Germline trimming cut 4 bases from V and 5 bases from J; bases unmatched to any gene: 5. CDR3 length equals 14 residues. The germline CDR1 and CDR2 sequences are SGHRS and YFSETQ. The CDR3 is CASSPWDRNEKLFF. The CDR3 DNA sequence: TGCGCCAGCAGCCCCTGGGACAGAAATGAAAAACTGTTTTTT. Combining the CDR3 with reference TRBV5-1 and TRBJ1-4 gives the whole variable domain KAGVTQTPRYLIKTRGQQVTLSCSPISGHRSVSWYQQTPGQGLQFLFEYFSETQRNKGNFPGRFSGRQFSNSRSEMNVSTLELGDSALYLCASSPWDRNEKLFFGSGTQLSVL.

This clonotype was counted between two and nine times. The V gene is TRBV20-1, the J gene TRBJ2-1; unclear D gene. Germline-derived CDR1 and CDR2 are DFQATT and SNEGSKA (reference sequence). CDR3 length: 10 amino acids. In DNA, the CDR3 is TGCAGCGCCGACTACAATGAGCAGTTCTTC. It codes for CSADYNEQFF.

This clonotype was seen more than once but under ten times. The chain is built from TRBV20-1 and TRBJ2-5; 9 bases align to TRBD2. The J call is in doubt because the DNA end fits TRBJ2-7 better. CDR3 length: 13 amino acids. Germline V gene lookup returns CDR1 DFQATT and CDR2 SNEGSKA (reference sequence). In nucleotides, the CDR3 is TGCAGTGTAAGCGGGAGGAAGACCTACGAGCAGTACTTC. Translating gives CSVSGRKTYEQYF.

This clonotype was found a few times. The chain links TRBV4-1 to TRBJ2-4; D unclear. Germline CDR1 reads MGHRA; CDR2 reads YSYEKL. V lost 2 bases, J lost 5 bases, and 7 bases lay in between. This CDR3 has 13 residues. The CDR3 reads CASSQSLQNIQYF. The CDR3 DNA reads TGCGCCAGCAGCCAATCTCTCCAAAACATTCAGTACTTC.

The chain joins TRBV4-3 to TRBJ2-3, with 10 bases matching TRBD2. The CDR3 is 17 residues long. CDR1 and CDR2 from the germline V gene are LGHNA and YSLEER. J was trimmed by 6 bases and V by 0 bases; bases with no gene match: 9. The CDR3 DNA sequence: TGCGCCAGCAGCCAAGACGCTTTAGCGGGAGGAGAGGATACGCAGTATTTT. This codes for CASSQDALAGGEDTQYF.

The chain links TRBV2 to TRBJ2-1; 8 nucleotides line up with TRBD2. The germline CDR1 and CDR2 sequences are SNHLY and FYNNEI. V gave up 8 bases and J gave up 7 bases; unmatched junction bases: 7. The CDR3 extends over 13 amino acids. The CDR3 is CASEIGTRNEQFF. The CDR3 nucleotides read TGTGCCAGCGAGATCGGGACTAGAAATGAGCAGTTCTTC.

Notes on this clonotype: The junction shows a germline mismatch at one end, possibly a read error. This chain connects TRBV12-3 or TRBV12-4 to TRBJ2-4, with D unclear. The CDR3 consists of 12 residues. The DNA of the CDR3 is TGTGCCAGCACCCTTAACGGAAACATTCGGTACTTC. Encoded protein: CASTLNGNIRYF.

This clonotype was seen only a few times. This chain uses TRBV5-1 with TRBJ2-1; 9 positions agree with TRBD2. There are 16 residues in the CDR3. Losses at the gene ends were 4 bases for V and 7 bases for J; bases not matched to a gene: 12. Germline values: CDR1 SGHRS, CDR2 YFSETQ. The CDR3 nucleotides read TGCGCCAGCAGCCCGGGACTAGCCCAACGAAGGAATGAGCAGTTCTTC. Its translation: CASSPGLAQRRNEQFF.

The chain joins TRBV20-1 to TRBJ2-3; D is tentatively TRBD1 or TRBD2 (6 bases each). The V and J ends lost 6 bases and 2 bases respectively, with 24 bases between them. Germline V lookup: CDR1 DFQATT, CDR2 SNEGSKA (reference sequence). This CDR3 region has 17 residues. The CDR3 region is CSAQLVTGAPTTDTQYF. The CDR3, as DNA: TGCAGTGCCCAGTTGGTGACGGGGGCGCCAACCACAGATACGCAGTATTTT.

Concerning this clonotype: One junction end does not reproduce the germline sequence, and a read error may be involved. The chain's CDR3 is CSARGTNNSPLHF. The CDR3 bases are TGTAGTGCTAGAGGGACAAATAATTCACCCCTCCACTTT. This chain links TRBV20-1 with TRBJ1-6; a possible D gene is TRBD1 (6 bases). Germline V CDR1 and CDR2: DFQATT, SNEGSKA (reference sequence). CDR3 size: 13 residues.

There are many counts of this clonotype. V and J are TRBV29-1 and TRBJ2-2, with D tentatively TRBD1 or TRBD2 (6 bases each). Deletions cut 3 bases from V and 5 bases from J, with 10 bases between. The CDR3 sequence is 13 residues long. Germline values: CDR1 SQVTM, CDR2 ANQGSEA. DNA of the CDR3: TGCAGCGTTGATAAGGGGGGAACCGGGGAGCTGTTTTTT. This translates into CSVDKGGTGELFF.

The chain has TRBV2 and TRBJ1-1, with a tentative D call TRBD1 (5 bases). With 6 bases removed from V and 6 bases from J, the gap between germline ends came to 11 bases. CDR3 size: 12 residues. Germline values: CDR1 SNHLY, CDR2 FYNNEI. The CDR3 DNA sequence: TGTGCCAGCAGCTACCAGGGCTCTGAAGCTTTCTTT. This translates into CASSYQGSEAFF.